Following are 13 T cell receptor beta chains from one sample sequenced in a study of T-cell reconstitution after alpha-beta-depleted transplantation in children listed by TCRdb under 2016. The treatment or condition tag for this specimen amounts to: allogeneic hematopoietic cell transplantation with graft depleted of TCRalphabeta T cells and CD19 B cells. Receptor amplification or capture employed PCR. The sequencing machine was an Illumina HiSeq 2500. Molecular barcoding was employed in the preparation of TCR libraries, with unique molecular identifiers being used to normalize TCRbeta repertoire quantification. TCRdb handled the public reads itself, with Q25 trimming in fastp and clone calling in MiXCR, and kept productive beta chains. A single entry per CDR3 protein holds the most common genes and DNA from its merged rows. The sample records about 590,000 distinct CDR3 sequences, 10% to 15% of which are singletons. Around 2.2% of the sample rests with the top ten.

This sample comprised PBMCs, mostly from graft donor cells, obtained 360 days after TCRalphabeta/CD19-depleted stem cell transplant. The source is a male patient aged 5 to 17 who had a stem cell transplant for acute myeloid leukemia, so the T cells may come from the graft donor.

This clonotype has more than one count but fewer than ten. The chain carries TRBV20-1 and TRBJ2-7, with D tentatively TRBD2 (5 bases). The CDR3 runs 14 residues. V shed 1 base and J shed 5 bases, with 15 bases lying between them. The germline V gene encodes CDR1 DFQATT and CDR2 SNEGSKA (reference sequence). The CDR3 nucleotides read TGCAGTGCTAGAGTCGGGAAAAAAGGTCACGAGCAGTACTTC. Translating it yields CSARVGKKGHEQYF.

This clonotype has more than one count but fewer than ten. CDR3 in DNA: TGCAGCGTTAATAGCGGTCGGTCCCTAGCCAAAAACATTCAGTACTTC. Its translation: CSVNSGRSLAKNIQYF. The chain employs TRBV29-1 and TRBJ2-4; D is perhaps TRBD2 (6 bases). This CDR3 contains 16 residues. Germline values: CDR1 SQVTM, CDR2 ANQGSEA. V was cut by 5 bases and J by 0 bases, with 17 bases left in between.

In its sample, this clonotype was seen many times. The rearrangement joins TRBV28 to TRBJ2-7, with D possibly matching TRBD1 (5 bases). The CDR3 consists of 13 residues. Germline CDR1 and CDR2: MDHEN and SYDVKM. Trimming shortened V by 7 bases and J by 1 base, and 11 bases separated the two germline ends. CDR3 protein: CASTATASYEQYF. The CDR3 DNA sequence: TGTGCCAGCACCGCGACAGCTTCCTACGAGCAGTACTTC.

This clonotype was observed a handful of times. J is TRBJ2-2 and V is TRBV11-3; unclear D gene. Trimming left V 0 bases short and J 3 bases short, with 2 bases between. CDR3 size: 13 residues. Germline CDR1 is SGHNT and CDR2 is YENEEA. Here the CDR3 reads CASSLDYTGELFF. CDR3 nucleotide sequence: TGTGCCAGCAGCTTAGATTACACCGGGGAGCTGTTTTTT.

This rearrangement joins TRBV6-5 to TRBJ2-2, with unresolved D. CDR1 is MNHEY and CDR2 is SVGAGI in the germline V gene. The CDR3 consists of 15 residues. Trimming cost V 4 bases and J 7 bases, with 16 bases left between them. The CDR3 DNA reads TGTGCCAGCAGTTCCCTGGACCCTCCCGGCGGGGAGCTGTTTTTT. Amino acid sequence: CASSSLDPPGGELFF.

The table lists this clonotype with many counts. The chain employs TRBV27 and TRBJ2-1; possible D gene TRBD1, 7 bases. The CDR3 extends over 16 amino acids. Trimming shortened V by 8 bases and J by 7 bases, and 24 bases separated the two germline ends. CDR1 is MNHEY and CDR2 is SMNVEV in the germline V gene (reference sequence). CDR3 amino acids: CASAFRKTGRINEQFF. The CDR3 DNA is TGTGCCAGCGCGTTTCGAAAGACAGGGAGGATTAATGAGCAGTTCTTC.

This clonotype has a handful of counts. The J gene is TRBJ2-1, the V gene TRBV7-9; D is ambiguous. V was pared by 5 bases and J by 7 bases, with 18 bases between. The CDR3 is 15 amino acids. The germline gives CDR1 SEHNR, CDR2 FQNEAQ (reference sequence). The CDR3 sequence: CASSQAGAGWNEQFF. The CDR3 region has the DNA TGTGCCAGCAGCCAGGCCGGAGCAGGATGGAATGAGCAGTTCTTC. Drawing the rest from reference TRBV7-9 and TRBJ2-1, the complete variable domain is DTGVSQNPRHKITKRGQNVTFRCDPISEHNRLYWYRQTLGQGPEFLTYFQNEAQLEKSRLLSDRFSAERPKGSFSTLEIQRTEQGDSAMYLCASSQAGAGWNEQFFGPGTRLTVL.

The CDR3 loop is CASSLDQASPTGEQYF. DNA of the CDR3: TGTGCCAGCAGCTTAGATCAGGCTAGCCCGACCGGCGAGCAGTACTTC. V gene TRBV11-2 combines with J gene TRBJ2-7; a weak D match, TRBD2 (5 bases). The length of the CDR3 is 16 residues. Germline CDR1 reads SGHAT; CDR2 reads FQNNGV. V was pared by 0 bases and J by 6 bases, with 18 bases between.

The chain uses TRBV2 and TRBJ1-5, with unresolved D. Germline lookup yields CDR1 SNHLY and CDR2 FYNNEI. The CDR3 is 15 amino acids. V lost 4 bases, J lost 0 bases, and 10 bases lay in between. The CDR3 nucleotides are TGTGCCAGCAGTGTAGCAGCATATAGCAATCAGCCCCAGCATTTT. Translation gives CASSVAAYSNQPQHF.

The chain combines TRBV6-2 or TRBV6-3 with TRBJ2-7; TRBD2 matches at 10 bases. Germline V lookup: CDR1 MNHEY, CDR2 SVGEGT. With 5 bases clipped from V and 2 bases from J, the junction kept 6 bases outside the gene matches. The CDR3 runs to 15 residues. The CDR3 sequence is CASSQREGITYEQYF. The CDR3 DNA follows: TGTGCCAGCAGTCAGCGGGAGGGGATTACCTACGAGCAGTACTTC.

At least ten counts were recorded for this clonotype. V is TRBV24-1 and J is TRBJ2-7; a possible D gene is TRBD1 (5 bases). This CDR3 has 13 amino acids. The germline V gene encodes CDR1 KGHDR and CDR2 SFDVKD. The V gene lost 5 bases and the J gene lost 4 bases, with 11 bases spanning the gap. CDR3 nucleotides: TGTGCCACCAGTGCCGCAGGGCGGTACGAGCAGTACTTC. This codes for CATSAAGRYEQYF.

This clonotype showed up many times. The chain employs TRBV28 and TRBJ2-5; D is ambiguous. Germline loops: CDR1 MDHEN, CDR2 SYDVKM. Trimming pared 7 bases from V and 5 bases from J, leaving 14 bases between. The CDR3 has 13 residues. In nucleotides, the CDR3 is TGTGCCAGCACGAGGACCCAGAGGGAGACCCAGTACTTC. It codes for CASTRTQRETQYF.

This clonotype came up a few times. The V and J genes are TRBV7-9 and TRBJ2-7; 11 nucleotides align to TRBD2. With 3 bases clipped from V and 5 bases from J, the junction kept 9 bases outside the gene matches. The CDR3 consists of 16 residues. CDR1 and CDR2 (germline): SEHNR, FQNEAQ (reference sequence). The CDR3 DNA follows: TGTGCCAGCAGCTTCGTACTAGCGGGAGAGCTCCACGAGCAGTACTTC. Amino acid sequence: CASSFVLAGELHEQYF.